This TCR beta chain was identified during a study of PD-1 blockade in classical Hodgkin lymphoma. Overall study: Nivolumab was given intravenously to patients at 3 mg/kg every 2 weeks.

Time point of the sample: cycle 4 day 1 (C4D1), after 5 to 7 weeks of nivolumab. Brentuximab vedotin exposure varied among the patients, all of whom had relapsed after autologous stem cell transplantation. Best overall response was complete response, partial response or progressive disease in these relapsed/refractory classical Hodgkin lymphoma patients. Only in-frame clones appear in the TCRdb table, and some are missing; sequencing was by immunoSEQ multiplex PCR. The sample consists of around 60,000 clones, around 94% of them appearing once. A remark on this clone: Its antigen is as yet unknown.

Study conclusions and caveats: Unlike CD8+ TCR diversity, which did not rise significantly by C4D1, CD4+ TCR diversity did. The repertoire differences lack a defined cause, possibly disease activity or prior therapy.

V lost 7 bases and J 0 bases, leaving 20 bases between the germline ends. The CDR3 contains 17 residues. CDR1 is WSHSY, CDR2 SAAADI, per germline. The TCR originated in a human donor with classical Hodgkin lymphoma. The chain is built from TRBV10-2 and TRBJ2-3, with D perhaps TRBD2 (6 bases). The sequencing used peripheral blood mononuclear cells (PBMCs), collected before the fourth cycle of nivolumab. The CDR3 sequence: CASTPYSSGSSTDTQYF. CDR3 DNA sequence: TGCGCCAGCACTCCCTATTCCAGCGGGTCCAGCACAGATACGCAGTATTTT.